This entry is about one T cell receptor (beta chain). The CDR3 is made up of 16 amino acids. Germline V gives CDR1 SGHDN, CDR2 FVKESK. V lost 4 bases, J lost 0 bases, and 15 bases lay in between. These data belong to a study of blood T cell repertoires in COVID-19. On the study more broadly: COVID-19 samples from acute and convalescent phases originated in the United States, Italy and Spain. Sample material is recorded as cDNA or gDNA derived from T cells, B-cell-depleted T cells, or PBMCs.

In the source study's methods: Researchers report that nucleated cell counts were estimated from reference gene primer amplification. Sequenced by immunoSEQ multiplex PCR; TCRdb stores in-frame clones only, minus some. That table furnishes V, J and clone size, whereas the DNA furnished D and trimming. The sample lists 50,000 to 65,000 clones, 65% to 75% occurring once. This rearrangement joins TRBV14 to TRBJ1-1, with D possibly being TRBD1 (6 bases). This sequence was found in an elderly woman with acute or convalescent COVID-19. Sequencing used peripheral blood. As DNA, the CDR3 is TGTGCCAGCAGCCCGCGGGCAGGGGTGATGAACACTGAAGCTTTCTTT. Translation gives CASSPRAGVMNTEAFF.